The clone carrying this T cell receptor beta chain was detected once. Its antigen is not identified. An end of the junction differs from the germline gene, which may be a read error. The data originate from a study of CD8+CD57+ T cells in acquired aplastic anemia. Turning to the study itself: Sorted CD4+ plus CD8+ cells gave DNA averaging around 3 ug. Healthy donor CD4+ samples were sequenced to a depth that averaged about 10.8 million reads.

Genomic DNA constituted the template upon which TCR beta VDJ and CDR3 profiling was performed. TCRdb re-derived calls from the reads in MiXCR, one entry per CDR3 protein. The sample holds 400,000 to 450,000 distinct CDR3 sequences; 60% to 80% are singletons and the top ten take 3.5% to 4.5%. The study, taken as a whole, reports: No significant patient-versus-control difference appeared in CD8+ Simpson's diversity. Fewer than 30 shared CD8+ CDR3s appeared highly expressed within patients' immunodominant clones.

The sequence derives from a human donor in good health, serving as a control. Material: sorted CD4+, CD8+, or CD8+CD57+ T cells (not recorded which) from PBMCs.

In nucleotides, the CDR3 is TGTGCCAGCAGTTTAATGGGCAGGGAGCAGTTGTTCTGG. Amino acids: CASSLMGREQLFW. The rearrangement joins TRBV7-9 to TRBJ2-5; D tentatively fits TRBD1 or TRBD2 (5 bases each). The CDR3 consists of 13 residues. CDR1 SEHNR and CDR2 FQNEAQ come from the germline V gene (reference sequence).